These 30 T cell receptor beta chains share one sample of origin, sequenced in a study of T cell clones after liver transplantation. Libraries were prepared by immunoSEQ multiplex PCR; TCRdb keeps only in-frame clonotypes and omits some of them. The data hold roughly 53,000 clones, with roughly three quarters observed a single time. Sequencing used CD4+ T cells from blood, obtained at the 22-month timepoint. All receptors come from a human patient who received a liver transplant. A subset of T cells may come from the graft donor.

This chain uses TRBV4-1 with TRBJ1-2, with 7 bases matching TRBD1. Trimming removed 3 bases from V and 2 bases from J; junction bases left unmatched: 3. Germline V gives CDR1 MGHRA, CDR2 YSYEKL. CDR3 size: 14 residues. Written as DNA, the CDR3 is TGCGCCAGCAGCCAGACAGGGTCCAACTATGGCTACACCTTC. Translated: CASSQTGSNYGYTF.

The chain employs TRBV28 and TRBJ1-3; 7 nucleotides agree with TRBD1. With V trimmed by 3 bases and J by 3 bases, 8 bases remained unmatched. The germline V gene has CDR1 MDHEN and CDR2 SYDVKM. This CDR3 is 16 amino acids long. The CDR3 nucleotides read TGTGCCAGCAGTTTCGTGGACAGGTTCAGTGGAAACACCATATATTTT. It codes for CASSFVDRFSGNTIYF.

This sequence joins TRBV15 and TRBJ2-7; D is unclear. V lost 1 base, J lost 2 bases, and 15 bases lay in between. Per the germline V gene, CDR1 is LNHNV and CDR2 is YYDKDF (reference sequence). This CDR3 has 16 amino acids. CDR3 sequence: CATSRGSAYSAYEQYF. The CDR3 coding sequence is TGTGCCACCAGCAGAGGATCGGCTTACAGCGCCTACGAGCAGTACTTC.

The gene calls are TRBV28 and TRBJ2-1, with 11 bases that match TRBD2. This CDR3 contains 15 residues. Germline values: CDR1 MDHEN, CDR2 SYDVKM. Trimming took 6 bases from V and 6 from J; bases not matched to a gene: 7. This CDR3 reads CASSLSLAGGNEQFF. The CDR3 nucleotides read TGTGCCAGCAGCCTTTCCCTAGCGGGGGGCAATGAGCAGTTCTTC.

The chain is built from TRBV10-3 and TRBJ1-1; D is possibly TRBD1 (6 bases). The CDR3 covers 13 residues. The V and J ends lost 11 bases and 3 bases respectively, with 16 bases between them. The germline V gene encodes CDR1 ENHRY and CDR2 SYGVKD. CDR3 sequence: CAGRQGKDTEAFF. The CDR3 coding sequence is TGTGCCGGCCGTCAGGGGAAGGACACTGAAGCTTTCTTT.

This clone has more than one count but fewer than ten. The chain has TRBV10-3 and TRBJ2-1, with D hard to call. The CDR3 has 14 amino acids. Trimming removed 0 bases from V and 4 bases from J, with 7 bases in between. In germline, CDR1 is ENHRY, CDR2 SYGVKD. In nucleotides, the CDR3 is TGTGCCATCAGTGAGTCGACCCCGTACAATGAGCAGTTCTTC. It specifies CAISESTPYNEQFF.

This clone was counted only a few times. This chain links TRBV30 with TRBJ1-6; maybe TRBD1 (5 bases). V gave up 3 bases and J gave up 10 bases, with 16 bases separating them. The CDR3 totals 14 residues. From germline, CDR1 is GTSNPN and CDR2 SVGIG (reference sequence). The CDR3 nucleotides read TGTGCCTGGAGCCTGGGGGGGGTTGGATCACCCCTCCACTTT. This translates into CAWSLGGVGSPLHF.

The chain employs TRBV30 and TRBJ1-2; 9 nucleotides match TRBD1. V lost 0 bases to trimming and J lost 4 bases; unmatched junction nucleotides: 3. Germline values: CDR1 GTSNPN, CDR2 SVGIG (reference sequence). The CDR3 length is 14 residues. Here the CDR3 reads CAWSVTGGGYGYTF. In DNA, the CDR3 is TGTGCCTGGAGTGTAACAGGGGGCGGCTATGGCTACACCTTC. The full variable domain, in which reference TRBV30 and TRBJ1-2 provide the parts outside the CDR3, is SQTIHQWPATLVQPVGSPLSLECTVEGTSNPNLYWYRQAAGRGLQLLFYSVGIGQISSEVPQNLSASRPQDRQFILSSKKLLLSDSGFYLCAWSVTGGGYGYTFGSGTRLTVV.

The chain uses TRBV5-8 and TRBJ1-5; D perhaps matches TRBD1 (6 bases). The CDR3 loop spans 15 amino acids. V was clipped by 1 base and J by 2 bases, with 10 bases between them. In germline, CDR1 is SGHTS, CDR2 YDEGEE. CDR3 nucleotide sequence: TGTGCCAGCAGCTTGCGGGGGCGAGGCAATCAGCCCCAGCATTTT. Translation gives CASSLRGRGNQPQHF.

The V gene is TRBV30, the J gene TRBJ1-3; D is unclear. Germline V gene sequence: CDR1 GTSNPN, CDR2 SVGIG (reference sequence). The CDR3 is 15 residues long. V lost 2 bases, J lost 0 bases, and 11 bases lay in between. Written as DNA, the CDR3 is TGTGCCTGGAGTAGTAGGTCAGCCTCTGGAAACACCATATATTTT. This codes for CAWSSRSASGNTIYF.

The rearrangement links TRBV4-2 to TRBJ1-2; D is possibly TRBD1 (6 bases). V lost 0 bases and J 5 bases, leaving 13 bases between the germline ends. Germline V gene data show CDR1 as LGHNA and CDR2 as YNFKEQ. The CDR3 loop spans 15 amino acids. The CDR3 region is CASSQEGGLSYGYTF. The CDR3 coding sequence is TGTGCCAGCAGCCAAGAAGGGGGATTATCGTATGGCTACACCTTC.

This chain links TRBV5-8 with TRBJ2-5; no reliable D call. The CDR3 is 15 amino acids. The germline V gene has CDR1 SGHTS and CDR2 YDEGEE. V was cut by 2 bases and J by 1 base, with 12 bases left in between. This CDR3 is CASSFGRAGQETQYF. Written as DNA, the CDR3 is TGTGCCAGCAGCTTCGGTCGGGCAGGCCAAGAGACCCAGTACTTC.

This clone was counted only a few times. The chain recombines TRBV5-1 with TRBJ2-7; the match to TRBD2 covers 11 bases. The CDR3 covers 16 residues. Germline CDR1 SGHRS, CDR2 YFSETQ. The trim removed 4 bases at V and 1 base at J, leaving 7 bases unmatched. The CDR3 protein is CASSPPGTSGSYEQYF. As DNA, the CDR3 is TGCGCCAGCAGCCCACCAGGGACTAGCGGTTCCTACGAGCAGTACTTC. Complete variable domain (other parts from reference TRBV5-1 and TRBJ2-7): KAGVTQTPRYLIKTRGQQVTLSCSPISGHRSVSWYQQTPGQGLQFLFEYFSETQRNKGNFPGRFSGRQFSNSRSEMNVSTLELGDSALYLCASSPPGTSGSYEQYFGPGTRLTVT.

This clone was recorded at least ten times. The CDR3: CSVRGDRGTNNEQFF. The CDR3, as DNA: TGCAGCGTCCGCGGGGACAGGGGAACCAACAATGAGCAGTTCTTC. The chain recombines TRBV29-1 with TRBJ2-1; 10 positions match TRBD1. The CDR3 contains 15 residues. Germline V CDR1 and CDR2: SQVTM, ANQGSEA. V dropped 6 bases and J dropped 5; count of bases not matched to a gene: 10.

This clone was seen once. This sequence joins TRBV11-3 and TRBJ2-1; no reliable D call. Trimming cost V 2 bases and J 9 bases, with 11 bases left between them. The CDR3 is 13 residues long. The germline V gene has CDR1 SGHNT and CDR2 YENEEA. CDR3 region: CASSLFWASEQFF. The CDR3 DNA reads as TGTGCCAGCAGCTTATTCTGGGCCAGTGAGCAGTTCTTC. The variable domain in full, with the rest retrieved from reference TRBV11-3 and TRBJ2-1, is EAGVVQSPRYKIIEKKQPVAFWCNPISGHNTLYWYLQNLGQGPELLIRYENEEAVDDSQLPKDRFSAERLKGVDSTLKIQPAELGDSAVYLCASSLFWASEQFFGPGTRLTVL.

The chain joins TRBV13 to TRBJ2-7, with 8 positions matching TRBD2. CDR1 is PRHDT and CDR2 is FYEKMQ in the germline V gene (reference sequence). CDR3 size: 18 residues. After removal of 0 bases from V and 0 bases from J, the junction contained 10 bases not matched to a gene. The CDR3 sequence: CASSLGLRLAGRSYEQYF. The DNA of the CDR3 is TGTGCCAGCAGCTTAGGCCTAAGGCTAGCGGGCCGCTCCTACGAGCAGTACTTC.

The chain uses TRBV5-1 and TRBJ2-7, with TRBD2 matching over 7 bases. The germline CDR1 and CDR2 sequences are SGHRS and YFSETQ. The CDR3 totals 15 residues. V lost 1 base, J lost 0 bases, and 4 bases stayed unmatched. In nucleotides, the CDR3 is TGCGCCAGCAGCTTGTCGGGCGGGGGCTCCTACGAGCAGTACTTC. This codes for CASSLSGGGSYEQYF.

The table lists this clone with a few counts. The chain is built from TRBV7-2 and TRBJ2-7, with D possibly being TRBD1 (6 bases). The V and J ends lost 4 bases and 0 bases respectively, with 10 bases between them. The CDR3 has 14 amino acids. The germline gives CDR1 SGHTA, CDR2 FQGNSA. The CDR3 is CASSSTGRSYEQYF. DNA for the CDR3: TGTGCCAGCAGCTCGACAGGTCGCTCCTACGAGCAGTACTTC.

The V gene is TRBV6-4, the J gene TRBJ2-3; 8 bases are shared with TRBD2. This CDR3 is 15 amino acids long. CDR1 and CDR2 from the germline V gene are MRHNA and SNTAGT. V was clipped by 2 bases and J by 5 bases; unmatched bases: 6. The CDR3 coding sequence is TGTGCCAGCAGTGACCCGGGACTAGGGATAGATACGCAGTATTTT. This codes for CASSDPGLGIDTQYF.

V is TRBV7-3 and J is TRBJ2-3; 9 nucleotides align to TRBD2. V was pared by 1 base and J by 5 bases, with 7 bases of the junction left unmatched. Per germline, CDR1 SGHTA and CDR2 FQGTGA. The CDR3 totals 16 residues. CDR3 in amino acids: CASSLKAGGPGDTQYF. The CDR3 nucleotides are TGTGCCAGCAGCTTAAAGGCGGGGGGGCCGGGAGATACGCAGTATTTT.

The CDR3 sequence: CASSTFGETEAFF. As DNA, the CDR3 is TGTGCCAGTAGTACATTCGGGGAAACTGAAGCTTTCTTT. The chain combines TRBV19 with TRBJ1-1, with D uncertain. The V and J ends lost 4 bases and 5 bases respectively, with 11 bases between them. Germline V gives CDR1 LNHDA, CDR2 SQIVND (reference sequence). The CDR3 sequence is 13 residues long.

The CDR3 DNA is TGTGCCAGCAGCGTAGCAGGGGCGGAGGGCACAGATACGCAGTATTTT. It yields the protein CASSVAGAEGTDTQYF. The chain joins TRBV5-4 to TRBJ2-3; the D gene is possibly TRBD1 (6 bases). The CDR3 runs to 16 residues. The V end was cut by 4 bases, the J end by 1 base, with 16 bases between. Germline CDR1 SGHNT, CDR2 YYREEE (reference sequence).

The gene calls are TRBV2 and TRBJ2-3; 7 bases align to TRBD1. CDR3 length: 13 residues. The V and J ends lost 6 bases and 3 bases, in that order; junction bases with no gene match: 3. Per germline, CDR1 SNHLY and CDR2 FYNNEI. The CDR3 nucleotides read TGTGCCAGCAGGGGCAGGGGGACAGATACGCAGTATTTT. It yields the protein CASRGRGTDTQYF.

This clone was counted between two and nine times. V and J are TRBV5-1 and TRBJ2-7; the match to TRBD2 covers 12 bases. The CDR3 extends over 15 amino acids. Per germline, CDR1 SGHRS and CDR2 YFSETQ. J was trimmed by 6 bases and V by 2 bases; bases with no gene match: 6. CDR3 nucleotides: TGCGCCAGCAGCTTCGTCTCTAGCGGGGGGGCCGAGCAGTACTTC. It encodes CASSFVSSGGAEQYF.

This clone was detected only a few times. The chain carries TRBV7-2 and TRBJ2-1, with TRBD2 matching over 9 bases. V shed 3 bases, J shed 4 bases, and the junction held 7 bases outside the gene matches. There are 16 residues in the CDR3. Germline V lookup: CDR1 SGHTA, CDR2 FQGNSA. The CDR3 region is CASSFSSGGKYNEQFF. CDR3 DNA: TGTGCCAGCAGCTTCTCCAGCGGGGGGAAATACAATGAGCAGTTCTTC.

The V gene is TRBV10-3, the J gene TRBJ2-7, with TRBD2 matching over 7 bases. CDR3 length: 15 amino acids. Germline CDR1 is ENHRY and CDR2 is SYGVKD. J lost 5 bases, V lost 0 bases, and 7 bases had no gene match. The CDR3 nucleotides read TGTGCCATCAGTGAGTCGGGGGGGGAGACCGACGAGCAGTACTTC. This sequence encodes CAISESGGETDEQYF.

Here the CDR3 DNA reads TGTGCCAGCAGTGGCCCCTTTCTCACAGGGATTAGAGGCAATCAGCCCCAGCATTTT. Its translation: CASSGPFLTGIRGNQPQHF. V and J are TRBV6-1 and TRBJ1-5; D perhaps matches TRBD1 (6 bases). Germline V CDR1 and CDR2: MNHNS, SASEGT. The CDR3 extends over 19 amino acids. Between the trimmed V and J ends, which lost 4 bases and 2 bases, there was a span of 24 bases.

This clone was seen only a few times. The CDR3, as DNA: TGTGCCAGCAGCCTCGACAGACGGCGCACCGGGGAGCTGTTTTTT. Translated, it gives CASSLDRRRTGELFF. J is TRBJ2-2 and V is TRBV11-2; TRBD1 might be the D (5 bases). V gave up 5 bases and J gave up 4 bases, with 14 bases separating them. The CDR3 contains 15 residues. Looked up from germline, CDR1 is SGHAT and CDR2 is FQNNGV.

The J gene is TRBJ2-3, the V gene TRBV6-5; D uncertain. The CDR3 runs 14 residues. The V and J ends lost 0 bases and 2 bases respectively, with 6 bases between them. Germline CDR1 reads MNHEY; CDR2 reads SVGAGI. CDR3 bases: TGTGCCAGCAGTTACTCGAGAGCCACAGATACGCAGTATTTT. This sequence encodes CASSYSRATDTQYF.

Only a few counts were recorded for this clone. The J gene is TRBJ1-6, the V gene TRBV19; 7 nucleotides align to TRBD1. This CDR3 contains 15 residues. V lost 11 bases, J lost 7 bases, and 14 bases stayed unmatched. Germline V gene sequence: CDR1 LNHDA, CDR2 SQIVND (reference sequence). CDR3 in DNA: TGTGCCTCCCAGGGGGGCAGGACGGGGAATTCACCCCTCCACTTT. Translating it yields CASQGGRTGNSPLHF. Full variable domain (missing parts from reference TRBV19 and TRBJ1-6): DGGITQSPKYLFRKEGQNVTLSCEQNLNHDAMYWYRQDPGQGLRLIYYSQIVNDFQKGDIAEGYSVSREKKESFPLTVTSAQKNPTAFYLCASQGGRTGNSPLHFGNGTRLTVT.